These T cell receptor beta chains were read from a single sample in a study of shared clonotypes between healthy human individuals. Profiling relied on immunoSEQ multiplex PCR, and the TCRdb table lists in-frame clones only, not all of them. The data show some 2,000,000 clones, with 95% seen just once and under 0.15% held by the top ten. The sequenced sample was naive CD4+ T cells sorted from blood. The receptors were gathered from a man between 18 and 35 years old in good health. The CDR3 runs from the conserved cysteine through the conserved F or W. D genes are given only for firm matches. The size entry is marked missing in some rows and otherwise reads once, few, many or a size class.

.	TRBV19	TRBJ1-1	.	CASNRQERNTEAFF	TGTGCCAGTAATAGACAGGAACGGAACACTGAAGCTTTCTTT
.	TRBV10-3	TRBJ1-1	.	CAISGSWNTEAFF	TGTGCCATCAGTGGCTCATGGAACACTGAAGCTTTCTTT
.	TRBV28	TRBJ1-1	.	CASSFSSFGDTEAFF	TGTGCCAGCAGTTTTAGTTCGTTTGGAGACACTGAAGCTTTCTTT
.	TRBV27	TRBJ2-4	TRBD1	CASSLVGQAKNIQYF	TGTGCCAGCAGTTTAGTGGGACAGGCCAAAAACATTCAGTACTTC
.	TRBV5-1	TRBJ2-7	TRBD1	CASSTDRAREQYF	TGCGCCAGCAGCACCGACAGGGCCCGCGAGCAGTACTTC
.	TRBV28	TRBJ1-1	.	CASALRELNTEAFF	TGTGCCAGCGCCCTCAGGGAGCTGAACACTGAAGCTTTCTTT
.	TRBV5-4	TRBJ2-2	TRBD2	CASGAGGPRTGELFF	TGTGCCAGCGGGGCGGGAGGGCCTAGGACCGGGGAGCTGTTTTTT
few	TRBV5-1	TRBJ1-1	TRBD1	CASSPLGGENTEAFF	TGCGCCAGCAGCCCGCTAGGGGGCGAAAACACTGAAGCTTTCTTT
.	TRBV11-2	TRBJ1-4	TRBD1	CASSFLQGVGEKLFF	TGTGCCAGCAGCTTTCTACAGGGGGTTGGGGAAAAACTGTTTTTT
.	TRBV15	TRBJ2-1	TRBD2	CATSRAKAGGLGEQFF	TGTGCCACCAGCAGAGCAAAAGCGGGAGGGTTGGGGGAGCAGTTCTTC
.	TRBV7-2	TRBJ1-2	.	CASSAWGGAMEHGYTF	TGTGCCAGCAGCGCCTGGGGGGGGGCCATGGAACATGGCTACACCTTC